Listed below are T cell receptor beta chains from one sample, sequenced in a study of shared clonotypes between healthy human individuals. Generated by immunoSEQ multiplex PCR, the TCRdb table keeps only in-frame clones and is missing some. The sample has about 2 million clones; approximately 94% are singletons. Source material: naive CD8+ T cells sorted from blood. The receptors originated from a man in his late teens or twenties in good health. The CDR3 runs from the conserved cysteine through the conserved F or W. D genes are given only for firm matches. Size is stated for part of the rows, as once, few or many counts, or as a class when the clone is expanded.

J | V | size | D | CDR3 | DNA
TRBJ2-3 | TRBV9 | - | - | CASSVDGFRTDTQYF | TGTGCCAGCAGCGTAGACGGATTCCGCACAGATACGCAGTATTTT
TRBJ2-7 | TRBV9 | - | - | CASSPPAGNEQYF | TGTGCCAGCAGCCCCCCGGCGGGCAACGAGCAGTACTTC
TRBJ1-1 | TRBV5-4 | - | - | CASSIDRSVEAFF | TGTGCCAGCAGCATTGACAGATCAGTTGAAGCTTTCTTT
TRBJ1-1 | TRBV28 | - | - | CASSSRGVSTEAFF | TGTGCCAGCAGCTCCAGGGGAGTGAGCACTGAAGCTTTCTTT
TRBJ1-5 | TRBV27 | - | - | CASSLSLGSNQPQHF | TGTGCCAGCAGTTTAAGTCTAGGGTCCAATCAGCCCCAGCATTTT
TRBJ1-2 | TRBV30 | - | - | CAWSPGSEYGYTF | TGTGCCTGGAGTCCGGGGTCGGAATATGGCTACACCTTC
TRBJ1-2 | TRBV5-6 | - | - | CASSPAGTYGYTF | TGTGCCAGCAGCCCGGCGGGGACCTATGGCTACACCTTC
TRBJ2-1 | TRBV7-2 | - | - | CASSPWGVGSSYNEQFF | TGTGCCAGCAGCCCCTGGGGGGTGGGAAGCTCCTACAATGAGCAGTTCTTC
TRBJ2-1 | TRBV7-9 | - | TRBD2 | CASSIRPGLAGNEQFF | TGTGCCAGCAGCATTCGTCCGGGACTAGCGGGAAATGAGCAGTTCTTC
TRBJ2-7 | TRBV5-4 | - | - | CASSLGPGVGGYEQYF | TGTGCCAGCAGCTTGGGGCCAGGGGTCGGTGGGTACGAGCAGTACTTC
TRBJ2-3 | TRBV19 | - | TRBD2 | CASTGGDTQYF | TGTGCCAGTACGGGGGGAGATACGCAGTATTTT
TRBJ2-7 | TRBV13 | - | - | CASSSLGLLTYEQYF | TGTGCCAGCAGCTCCCTGGGACTGCTAACCTACGAGCAGTACTTC
TRBJ2-7 | TRBV7-9 | - | TRBD1 | CASSLPPGQGPYEQYF | TGTGCCAGCAGCTTACCCCCGGGACAGGGACCCTACGAGCAGTACTTC
TRBJ2-7 | TRBV6-5 | once | - | CASSPQGNYEQYF | TGTGCCAGCAGTCCCCAGGGAAACTACGAGCAGTACTTC
TRBJ2-5 | TRBV7-7 | - | - | CASSLDVGLETQYF | TGTGCTAGCAGCTTAGATGTTGGGTTAGAGACCCAGTACTTC